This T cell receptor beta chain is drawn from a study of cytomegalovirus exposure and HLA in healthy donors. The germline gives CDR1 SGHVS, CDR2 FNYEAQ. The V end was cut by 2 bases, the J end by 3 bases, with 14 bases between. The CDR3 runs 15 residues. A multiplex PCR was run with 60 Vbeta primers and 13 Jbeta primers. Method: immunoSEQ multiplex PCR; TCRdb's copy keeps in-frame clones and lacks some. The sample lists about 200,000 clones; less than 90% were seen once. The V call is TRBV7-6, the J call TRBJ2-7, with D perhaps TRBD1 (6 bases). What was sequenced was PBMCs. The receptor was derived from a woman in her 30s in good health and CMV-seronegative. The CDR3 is CASSLSQRGNYEQYF. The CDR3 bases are TGTGCCAGCAGCTTAAGCCAGAGGGGGAACTACGAGCAGTACTTC.